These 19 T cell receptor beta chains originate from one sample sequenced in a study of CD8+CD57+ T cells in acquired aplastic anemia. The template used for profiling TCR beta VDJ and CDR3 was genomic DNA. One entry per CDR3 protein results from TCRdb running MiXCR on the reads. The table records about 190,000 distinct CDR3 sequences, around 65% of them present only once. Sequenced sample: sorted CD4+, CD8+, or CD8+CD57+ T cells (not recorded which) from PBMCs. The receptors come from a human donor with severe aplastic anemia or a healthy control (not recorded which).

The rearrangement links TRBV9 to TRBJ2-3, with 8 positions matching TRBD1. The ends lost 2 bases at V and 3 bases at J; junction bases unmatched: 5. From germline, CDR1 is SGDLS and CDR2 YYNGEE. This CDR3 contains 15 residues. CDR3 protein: CASSVQGAKTDTQYF. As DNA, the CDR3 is TGTGCCAGCAGCGTTCAGGGGGCGAAGACAGATACGCAGTATTTT.

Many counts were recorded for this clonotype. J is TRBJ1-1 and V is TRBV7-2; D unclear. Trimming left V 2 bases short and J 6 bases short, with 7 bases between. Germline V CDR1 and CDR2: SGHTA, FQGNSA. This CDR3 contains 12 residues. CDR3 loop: CASSLIWAEAFF. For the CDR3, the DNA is TGTGCCAGCAGCTTAATTTGGGCTGAAGCTTTCTTT.

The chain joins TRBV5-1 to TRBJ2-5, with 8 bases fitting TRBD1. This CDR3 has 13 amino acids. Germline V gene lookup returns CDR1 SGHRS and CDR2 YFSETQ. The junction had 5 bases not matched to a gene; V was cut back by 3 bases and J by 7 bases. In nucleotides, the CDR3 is TGCGCCAGCAGCTACGGACAGGGAGGGACCCAGTACTTC. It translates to CASSYGQGGTQYF.

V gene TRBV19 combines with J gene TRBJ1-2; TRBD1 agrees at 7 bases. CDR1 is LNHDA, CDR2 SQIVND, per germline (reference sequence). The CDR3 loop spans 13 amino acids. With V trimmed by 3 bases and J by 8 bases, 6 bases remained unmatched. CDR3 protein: CASSIRQGGGYTF. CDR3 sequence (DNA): TGTGCCAGTAGTATCAGACAGGGAGGCGGCTACACCTTC. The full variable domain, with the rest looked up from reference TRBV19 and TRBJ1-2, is DGGITQSPKYLFRKEGQNVTLSCEQNLNHDAMYWYRQDPGQGLRLIYYSQIVNDFQKGDIAEGYSVSREKKESFPLTVTSAQKNPTAFYLCASSIRQGGGYTFGSGTRLTVV.

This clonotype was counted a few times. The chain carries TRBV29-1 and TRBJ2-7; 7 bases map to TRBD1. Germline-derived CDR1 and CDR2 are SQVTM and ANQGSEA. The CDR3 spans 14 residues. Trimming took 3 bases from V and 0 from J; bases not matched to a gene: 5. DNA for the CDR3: TGCAGCGTTGAGATGGGACAGACCTCCTACGAGCAGTACTTC. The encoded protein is CSVEMGQTSYEQYF.

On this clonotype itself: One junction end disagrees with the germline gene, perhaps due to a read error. The CDR3 loop reads CASSLRDRGTTEAFF. The CDR3 DNA is TGTGCTAGCAGCTTACGGGACAGGGGGACCACTGAAGCTTTCTTT. The V and J genes are TRBV7-7 and TRBJ1-1; 11 nucleotides align to TRBD1. The germline V gene encodes CDR1 SSHAT and CDR2 FNYEAQ (reference sequence). The CDR3 totals 15 residues.

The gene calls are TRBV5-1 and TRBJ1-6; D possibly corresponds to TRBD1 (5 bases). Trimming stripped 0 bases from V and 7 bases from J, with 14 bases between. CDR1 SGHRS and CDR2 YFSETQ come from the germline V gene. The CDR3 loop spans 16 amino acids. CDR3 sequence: CASSLAVGGRNSPLHF. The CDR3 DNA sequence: TGCGCCAGCAGCTTGGCCGTCGGGGGACGAAATTCACCCCTCCACTTT. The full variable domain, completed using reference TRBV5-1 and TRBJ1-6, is KAGVTQTPRYLIKTRGQQVTLSCSPISGHRSVSWYQQTPGQGLQFLFEYFSETQRNKGNFPGRFSGRQFSNSRSEMNVSTLELGDSALYLCASSLAVGGRNSPLHFGNGTRLTVT.

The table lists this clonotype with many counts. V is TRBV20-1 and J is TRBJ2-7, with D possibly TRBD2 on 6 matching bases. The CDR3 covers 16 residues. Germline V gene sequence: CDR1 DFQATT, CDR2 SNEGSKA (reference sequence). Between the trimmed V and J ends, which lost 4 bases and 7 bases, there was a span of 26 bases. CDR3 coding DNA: TGCAGTGCTATCGGTCTAGCGAGTACCCTATCGAGGGAGCAGTACTTC. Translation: CSAIGLASTLSREQYF.

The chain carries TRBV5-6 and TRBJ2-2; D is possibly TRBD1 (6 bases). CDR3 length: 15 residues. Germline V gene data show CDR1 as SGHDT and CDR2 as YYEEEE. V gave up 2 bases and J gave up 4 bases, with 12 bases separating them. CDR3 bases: TGTGCCAGCAGCTTTCGGACAGTAGGCACCGGGGAGCTGTTTTTT. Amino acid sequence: CASSFRTVGTGELFF.

CDR3: CASSVRPGLADRAGEQYF. In DNA form, the CDR3 reads TGTGCCAGCAGCGTACGTCCGGGACTAGCGGACAGAGCGGGGGAGCAGTACTTC. The V call is TRBV9, the J call TRBJ2-7, with 11 positions matching TRBD2. Looked up from germline, CDR1 is SGDLS and CDR2 is YYNGEE. The CDR3 consists of 18 residues. The ends lost 1 base at V and 7 bases at J; junction bases unmatched: 16.

Here the CDR3 reads CASSSPGSGRALHF. CDR3 DNA: TGTGCCAGCAGCTCCCCGGGCTCCGGGAGGGCCCTCCACTTT. The chain has TRBV7-9 and TRBJ1-6, with D uncertain. Trimming took 4 bases from V and 14 from J, leaving 18 bases between them. Per germline, CDR1 SEHNR and CDR2 FQNEAQ (reference sequence). CDR3 length equals 14 residues.

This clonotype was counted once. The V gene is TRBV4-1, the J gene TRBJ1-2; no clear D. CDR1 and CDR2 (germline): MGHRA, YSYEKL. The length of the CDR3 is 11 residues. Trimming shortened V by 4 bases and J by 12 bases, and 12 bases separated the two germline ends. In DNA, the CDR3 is TGCGCCAGCAGCCGCGACGGTGGTCACACCTTC. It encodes CASSRDGGHTF.

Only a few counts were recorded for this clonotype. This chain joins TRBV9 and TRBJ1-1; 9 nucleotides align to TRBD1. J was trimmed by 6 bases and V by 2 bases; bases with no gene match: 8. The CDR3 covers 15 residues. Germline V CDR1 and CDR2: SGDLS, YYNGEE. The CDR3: CASSVGQGRAAEAFF. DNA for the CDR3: TGTGCCAGCAGCGTCGGACAGGGGAGAGCGGCTGAAGCTTTCTTT. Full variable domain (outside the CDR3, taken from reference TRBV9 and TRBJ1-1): DSGVTQTPKHLITATGQRVTLRCSPRSGDLSVYWYQQSLDQGLQFLIQYYNGEERAKGNILERFSAQQFPDLHSELNLSSLELGDSALYFCASSVGQGRAAEAFFGQGTRLTVV.

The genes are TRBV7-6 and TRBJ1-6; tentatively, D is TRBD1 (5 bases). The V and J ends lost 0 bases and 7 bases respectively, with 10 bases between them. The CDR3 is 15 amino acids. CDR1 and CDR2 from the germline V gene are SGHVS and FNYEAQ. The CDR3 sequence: CASSLAQALNSPLHF. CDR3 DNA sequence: TGTGCCAGCAGCTTAGCACAGGCCTTGAATTCACCCCTCCACTTT.

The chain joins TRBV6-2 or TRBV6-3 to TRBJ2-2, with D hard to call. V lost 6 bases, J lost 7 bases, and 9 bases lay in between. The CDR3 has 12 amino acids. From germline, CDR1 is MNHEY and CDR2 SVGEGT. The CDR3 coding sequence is TGTGCCAGCAGCAGGACGTACGGGGAGCTGTTTTTT. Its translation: CASSRTYGELFF.

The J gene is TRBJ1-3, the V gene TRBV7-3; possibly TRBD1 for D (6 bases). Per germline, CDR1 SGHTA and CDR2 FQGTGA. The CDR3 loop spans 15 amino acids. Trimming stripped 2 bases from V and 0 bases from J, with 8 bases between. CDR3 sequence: CASSLSGDSGNTIYF. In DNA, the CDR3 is TGTGCCAGCAGCTTATCAGGGGACTCTGGAAACACCATATATTTT.

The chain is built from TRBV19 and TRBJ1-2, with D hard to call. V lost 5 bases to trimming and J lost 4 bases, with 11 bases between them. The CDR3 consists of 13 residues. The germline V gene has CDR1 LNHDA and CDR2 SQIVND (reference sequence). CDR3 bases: TGTGCCAGTAGTCTCGGGCATATCTATGGCTACACCTTC. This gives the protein CASSLGHIYGYTF.

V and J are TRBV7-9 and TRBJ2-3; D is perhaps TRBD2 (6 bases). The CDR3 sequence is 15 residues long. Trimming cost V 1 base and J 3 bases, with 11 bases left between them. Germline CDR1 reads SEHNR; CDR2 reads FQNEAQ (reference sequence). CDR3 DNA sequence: TGTGCCAGCAGCTTAGTGTCTAGCGCAACAGATACGCAGTATTTT. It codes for CASSLVSSATDTQYF.

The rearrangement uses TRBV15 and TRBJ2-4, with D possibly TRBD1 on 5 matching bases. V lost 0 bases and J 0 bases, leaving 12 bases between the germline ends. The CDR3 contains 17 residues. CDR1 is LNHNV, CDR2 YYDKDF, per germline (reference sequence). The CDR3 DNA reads TGTGCCACCAGCAGAGATCATCTGGGGCTAGCCAAAAACATTCAGTACTTC. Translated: CATSRDHLGLAKNIQYF.